This TCR beta chain is from a study of blood T cell repertoires in COVID-19. Study-wide context: Whether acute or convalescent, the COVID-19 samples came from the United States, Italy and Spain. Sample material is recorded as cDNA or gDNA derived from T cells, B-cell-depleted T cells, or PBMCs.

Under the authors' procedure: Amplification from reference gene primers served as the basis for estimated nucleated cell counts. The table came from immunoSEQ multiplex PCR; TCRdb's copy has only in-frame clones and leaves some out. Clone size and the V and J calls come from that table; the DNA yielded D and trimming. In the table there are roughly 170,000 clones, roughly 88% of which are singletons. V dropped 1 base and J dropped 5; count of bases not matched to a gene: 3. CDR1 and CDR2 from the germline V gene are SGHTA and FQGNSA. The CDR3 consists of 16 residues. The genes are TRBV7-2 and TRBJ2-2; TRBD1 matches 11 bases. The source is a man aged 60 to 69 who had recovered from COVID-19. Material: peripheral blood. CDR3 loop: CASSLVGTGGTGELFF. The CDR3 DNA reads as TGTGCCAGCAGCTTAGTCGGGACAGGGGGGACCGGGGAGCTGTTTTTT.